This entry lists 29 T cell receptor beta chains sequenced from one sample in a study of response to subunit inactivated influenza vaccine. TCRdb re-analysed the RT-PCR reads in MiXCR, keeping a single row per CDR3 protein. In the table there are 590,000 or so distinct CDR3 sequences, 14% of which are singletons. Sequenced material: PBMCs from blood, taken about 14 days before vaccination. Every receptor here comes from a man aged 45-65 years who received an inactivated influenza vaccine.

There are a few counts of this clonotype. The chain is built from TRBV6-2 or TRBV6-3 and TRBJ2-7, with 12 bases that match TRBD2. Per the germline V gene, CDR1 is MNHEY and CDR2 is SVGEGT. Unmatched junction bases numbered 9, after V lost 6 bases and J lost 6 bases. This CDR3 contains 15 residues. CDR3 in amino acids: CASSFRTSGTSEQYF. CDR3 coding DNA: TGTGCCAGCAGCTTTCGGACTAGCGGGACTAGCGAGCAGTACTTC.

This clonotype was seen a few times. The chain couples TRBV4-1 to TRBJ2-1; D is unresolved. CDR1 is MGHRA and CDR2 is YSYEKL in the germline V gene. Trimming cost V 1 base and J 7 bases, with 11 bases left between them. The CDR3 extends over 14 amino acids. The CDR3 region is CASSQATQLNEQFF. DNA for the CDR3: TGCGCCAGCAGCCAAGCTACACAGCTAAATGAGCAGTTCTTC.

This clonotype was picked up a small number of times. Here the CDR3 DNA reads TGTGCCAGCACCGTAGCGGGGGGGCCGGATACGCAGTATTTT. It specifies CASTVAGGPDTQYF. J is TRBJ2-3 and V is TRBV12-3 or TRBV12-4; 11 bases fit TRBD2. The CDR3 runs 14 residues. With V trimmed by 7 bases and J by 6 bases, 6 bases remained unmatched.

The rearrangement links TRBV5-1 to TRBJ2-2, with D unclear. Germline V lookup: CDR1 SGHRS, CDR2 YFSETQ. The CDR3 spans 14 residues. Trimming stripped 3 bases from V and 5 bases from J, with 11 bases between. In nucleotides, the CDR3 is TGCGCCAGCAGCTCTCACGTGTGGACCGGGGAGCTGTTTTTT. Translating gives CASSSHVWTGELFF.

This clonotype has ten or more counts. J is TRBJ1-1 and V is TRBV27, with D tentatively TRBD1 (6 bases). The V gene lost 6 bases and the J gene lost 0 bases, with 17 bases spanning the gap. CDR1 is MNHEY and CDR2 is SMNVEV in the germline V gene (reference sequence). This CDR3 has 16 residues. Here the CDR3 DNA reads TGTGCCAGCAGGACGACGCTGGGACATATGAACACTGAAGCTTTCTTT. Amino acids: CASRTTLGHMNTEAFF.

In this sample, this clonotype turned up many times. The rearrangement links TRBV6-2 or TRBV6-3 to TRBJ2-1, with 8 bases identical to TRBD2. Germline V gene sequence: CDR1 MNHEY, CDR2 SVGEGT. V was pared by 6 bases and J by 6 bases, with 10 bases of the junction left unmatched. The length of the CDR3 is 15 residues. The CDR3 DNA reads TGTGCCAGCAGCCCGCCGAACGGGGGGGGCAATGAGCAGTTCTTC. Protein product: CASSPPNGGGNEQFF.

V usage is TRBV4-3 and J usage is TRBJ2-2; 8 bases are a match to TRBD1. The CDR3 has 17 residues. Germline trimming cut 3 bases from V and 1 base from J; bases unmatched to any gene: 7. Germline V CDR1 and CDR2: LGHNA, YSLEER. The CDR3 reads CASSHSHGQGNTGELFF. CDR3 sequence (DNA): TGCGCCAGCAGCCATAGCCATGGACAGGGGAACACCGGGGAGCTGTTTTTT.

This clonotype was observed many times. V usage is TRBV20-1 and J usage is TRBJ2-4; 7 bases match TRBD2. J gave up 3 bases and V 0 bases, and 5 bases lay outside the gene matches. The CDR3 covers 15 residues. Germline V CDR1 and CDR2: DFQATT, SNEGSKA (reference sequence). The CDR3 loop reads CSARDLAGVKNIQYF. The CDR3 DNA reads TGCAGTGCTAGAGATCTTGCGGGAGTCAAAAACATTCAGTACTTC.

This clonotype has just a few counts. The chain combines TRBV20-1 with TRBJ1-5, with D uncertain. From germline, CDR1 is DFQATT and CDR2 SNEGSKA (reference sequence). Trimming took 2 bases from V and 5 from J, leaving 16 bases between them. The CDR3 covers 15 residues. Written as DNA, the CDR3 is TGCAGTGCTAGACCTTTAAGGAAAGCGGATCAGCCCCAGCATTTT. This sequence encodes CSARPLRKADQPQHF.

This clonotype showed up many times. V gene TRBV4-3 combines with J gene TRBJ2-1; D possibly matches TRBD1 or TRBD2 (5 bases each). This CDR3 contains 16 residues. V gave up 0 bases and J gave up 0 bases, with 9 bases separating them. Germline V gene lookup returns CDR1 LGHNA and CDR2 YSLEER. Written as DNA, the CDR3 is TGCGCCAGCAGCCAAGAGTGGGGGAGCTCCTACAATGAGCAGTTCTTC. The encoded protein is CASSQEWGSSYNEQFF.

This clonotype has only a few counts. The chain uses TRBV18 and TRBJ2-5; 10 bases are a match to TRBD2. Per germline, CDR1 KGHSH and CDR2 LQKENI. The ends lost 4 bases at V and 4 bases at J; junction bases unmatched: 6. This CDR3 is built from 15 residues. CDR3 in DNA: TGTGCCAGCTCACAGCTAGCGGGAGCATTAGAGACCCAGTACTTC. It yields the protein CASSQLAGALETQYF.

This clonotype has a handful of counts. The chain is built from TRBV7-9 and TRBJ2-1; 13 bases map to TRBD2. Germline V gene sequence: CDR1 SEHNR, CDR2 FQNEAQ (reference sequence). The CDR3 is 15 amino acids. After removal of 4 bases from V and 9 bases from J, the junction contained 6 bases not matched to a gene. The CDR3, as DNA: TGTGCCAGCAGCTCCCGGACTAGCGGGAGATCTGAGCAGTTCTTC. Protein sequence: CASSSRTSGRSEQFF.

CDR3 region: CASRSSNRRETQYF. In nucleotides, the CDR3 is TGTGCCAGCAGATCGTCTAACCGCAGAGAGACCCAGTACTTC. This sequence joins TRBV2 and TRBJ2-5; D is ambiguous. There are 14 residues in the CDR3. The V end lost 6 bases, the J end lost 4 bases, and 15 bases lay between the germline ends. Germline-derived CDR1 and CDR2 are SNHLY and FYNNEI.

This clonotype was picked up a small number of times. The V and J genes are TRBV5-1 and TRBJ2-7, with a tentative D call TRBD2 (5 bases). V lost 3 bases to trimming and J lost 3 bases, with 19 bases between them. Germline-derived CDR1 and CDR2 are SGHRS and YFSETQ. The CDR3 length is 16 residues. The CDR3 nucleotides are TGCGCCAGCAGCTCCCGGGAAGCAAGCCGTTACTACGAGCAGTACTTC. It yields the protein CASSSREASRYYEQYF.

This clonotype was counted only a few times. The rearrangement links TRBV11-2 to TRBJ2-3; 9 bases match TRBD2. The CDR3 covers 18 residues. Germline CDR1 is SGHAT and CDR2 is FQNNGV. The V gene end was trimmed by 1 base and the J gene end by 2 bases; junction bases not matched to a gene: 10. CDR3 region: CASSLVFAGGLDTDTQYF. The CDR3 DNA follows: TGTGCCAGCAGCTTAGTTTTCGCGGGAGGGCTCGACACAGATACGCAGTATTTT.

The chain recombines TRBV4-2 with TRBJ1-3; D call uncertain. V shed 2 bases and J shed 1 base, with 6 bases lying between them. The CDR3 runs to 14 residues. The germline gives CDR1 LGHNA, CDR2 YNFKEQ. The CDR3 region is CASSQSGSGNTIYF. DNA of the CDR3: TGTGCCAGCAGCCAAAGTGGGTCTGGAAACACCATATATTTT.

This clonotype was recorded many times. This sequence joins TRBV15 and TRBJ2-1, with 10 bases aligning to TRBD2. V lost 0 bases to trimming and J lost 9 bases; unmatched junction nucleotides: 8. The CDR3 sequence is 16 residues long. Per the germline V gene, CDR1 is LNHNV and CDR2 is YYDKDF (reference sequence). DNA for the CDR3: TGTGCCACCAGCAGAGAAGCGGGGGGGCGGATCAGTGAGCAGTTCTTC. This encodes CATSREAGGRISEQFF. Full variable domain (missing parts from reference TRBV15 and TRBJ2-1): DAMVIQNPRYQVTQFGKPVTLSCSQTLNHNVMYWYQQKSSQAPKLLFHYYDKDFNNEADTPDNFQSRRPNTSFCFLDIRSPGLGDTAMYLCATSREAGGRISEQFFGPGTRLTVL.

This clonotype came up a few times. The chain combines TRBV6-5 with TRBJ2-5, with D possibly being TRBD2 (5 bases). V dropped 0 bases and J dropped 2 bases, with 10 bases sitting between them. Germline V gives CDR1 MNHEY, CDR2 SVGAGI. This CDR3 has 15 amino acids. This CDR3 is CASSYSRARQETQYF. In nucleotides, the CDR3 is TGTGCCAGCAGTTACTCGAGGGCTAGGCAAGAGACCCAGTACTTC.

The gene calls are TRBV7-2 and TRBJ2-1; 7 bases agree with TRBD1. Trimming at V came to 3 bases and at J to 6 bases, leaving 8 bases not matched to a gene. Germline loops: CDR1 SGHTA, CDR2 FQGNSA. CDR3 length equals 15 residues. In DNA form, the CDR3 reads TGTGCCAGCAGCTTCCAGGGGGTCGTATCCAATGAGCAGTTCTTC. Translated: CASSFQGVVSNEQFF.

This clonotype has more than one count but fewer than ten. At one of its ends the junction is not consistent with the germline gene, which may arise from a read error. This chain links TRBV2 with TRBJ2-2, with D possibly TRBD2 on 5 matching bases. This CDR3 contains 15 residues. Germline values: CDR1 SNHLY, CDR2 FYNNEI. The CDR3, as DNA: TGTGCCAGCAGTGAACGCGTAGCGAAGACCGGGGAGCTGTTTTTT. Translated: CASSERVAKTGELFF. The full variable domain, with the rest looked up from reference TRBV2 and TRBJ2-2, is EPEVTQTPSHQVTQMGQEVILRCVPISNHLYFYWYRQILGQKVEFLVSFYNNEISEKSEIFDDQFSVERPDGSNFTLKIRSTKLEDSAMYFCASSERVAKTGELFFGEGSRLTVL.

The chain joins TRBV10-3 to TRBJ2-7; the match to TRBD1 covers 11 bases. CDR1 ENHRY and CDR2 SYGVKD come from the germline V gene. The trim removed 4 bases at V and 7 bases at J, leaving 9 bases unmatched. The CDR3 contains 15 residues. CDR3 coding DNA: TGTGCCATCAGTGCCCGAGGGGGACAGGGGGGAGAGCAGTACTTC. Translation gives CAISARGGQGGEQYF.

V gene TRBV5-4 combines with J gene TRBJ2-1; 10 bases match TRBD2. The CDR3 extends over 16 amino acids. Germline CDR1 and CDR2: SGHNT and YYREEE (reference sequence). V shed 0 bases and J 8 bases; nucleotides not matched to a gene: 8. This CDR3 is CASSLGLAGERDEQFF. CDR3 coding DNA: TGTGCCAGCAGCTTGGGTCTAGCGGGAGAACGGGATGAGCAGTTCTTC.

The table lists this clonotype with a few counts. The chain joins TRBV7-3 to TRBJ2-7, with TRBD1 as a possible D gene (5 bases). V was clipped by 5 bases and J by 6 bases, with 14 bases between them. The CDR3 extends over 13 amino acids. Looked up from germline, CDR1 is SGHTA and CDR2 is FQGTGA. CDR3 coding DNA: TGTGCCAGCAGCCAGACAGTGTTTAGCGAGCAGTACTTC. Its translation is CASSQTVFSEQYF.

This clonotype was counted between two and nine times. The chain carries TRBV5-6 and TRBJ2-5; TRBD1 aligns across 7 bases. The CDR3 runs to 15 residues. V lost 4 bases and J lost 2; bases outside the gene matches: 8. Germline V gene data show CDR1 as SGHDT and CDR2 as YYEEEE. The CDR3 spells CASSTRQGRQETQYF. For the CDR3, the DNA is TGTGCCAGCAGCACCCGACAGGGTAGACAAGAGACCCAGTACTTC. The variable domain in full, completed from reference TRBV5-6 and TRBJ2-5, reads DAGVTQSPTHLIKTRGQQVTLRCSPKSGHDTVSWYQQALGQGPQFIFQYYEEEERQRGNFPDRFSGHQFPNYSSELNVNALLLGDSALYLCASSTRQGRQETQYFGPGTRLLVL.

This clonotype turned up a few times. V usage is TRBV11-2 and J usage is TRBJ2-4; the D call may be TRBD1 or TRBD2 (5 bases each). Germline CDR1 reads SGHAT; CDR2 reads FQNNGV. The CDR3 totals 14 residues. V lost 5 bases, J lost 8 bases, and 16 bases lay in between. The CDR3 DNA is TGTGCCAGCAGCCACCGGGACGGTTGGGACATTCAGTACTTC. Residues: CASSHRDGWDIQYF.

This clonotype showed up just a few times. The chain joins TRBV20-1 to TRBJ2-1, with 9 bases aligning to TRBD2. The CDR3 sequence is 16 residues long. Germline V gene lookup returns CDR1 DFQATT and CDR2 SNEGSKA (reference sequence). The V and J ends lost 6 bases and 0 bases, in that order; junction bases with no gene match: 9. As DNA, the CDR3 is TGCAGTGCGGAAGGGCTTAGCGGGAGCTCCTACAATGAGCAGTTCTTC. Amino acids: CSAEGLSGSSYNEQFF.

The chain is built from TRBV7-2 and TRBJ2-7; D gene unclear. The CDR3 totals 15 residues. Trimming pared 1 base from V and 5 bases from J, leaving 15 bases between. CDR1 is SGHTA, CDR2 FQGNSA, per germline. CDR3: CASSLGVPGSHEQYF. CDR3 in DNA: TGTGCCAGCAGCTTAGGGGTCCCGGGTTCCCACGAGCAGTACTTC.

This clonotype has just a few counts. As DNA, the CDR3 is TGTGCCAGCAGTTTGCTGGAGCTTGCAACTAATGAAAAACTGTTTTTT. It is translated as CASSLLELATNEKLFF. The chain couples TRBV28 to TRBJ1-4; D ambiguous. CDR1 MDHEN and CDR2 SYDVKM come from the germline V gene. There are 16 residues in the CDR3. Trimming shortened V by 3 bases and J by 0 bases, and 11 bases separated the two germline ends. The complete variable domain, with remaining parts taken from reference TRBV28 and TRBJ1-4, reads DVKVTQSSRYLVKRTGEKVFLECVQDMDHENMFWYRQDPGLGLRLIYFSYDVKMKEKGDIPEGYSVSREKKERFSLILESASTNQTSMYLCASSLLELATNEKLFFGSGTQLSVL.

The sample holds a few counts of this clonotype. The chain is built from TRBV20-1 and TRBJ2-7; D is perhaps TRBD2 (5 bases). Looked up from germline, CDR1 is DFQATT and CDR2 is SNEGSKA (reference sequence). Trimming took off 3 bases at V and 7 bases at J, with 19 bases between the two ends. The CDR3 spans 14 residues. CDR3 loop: CSARVGPGSSEQYF. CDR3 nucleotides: TGCAGTGCTAGGGTTGGACCGGGGTCCTCGGAGCAGTACTTC.